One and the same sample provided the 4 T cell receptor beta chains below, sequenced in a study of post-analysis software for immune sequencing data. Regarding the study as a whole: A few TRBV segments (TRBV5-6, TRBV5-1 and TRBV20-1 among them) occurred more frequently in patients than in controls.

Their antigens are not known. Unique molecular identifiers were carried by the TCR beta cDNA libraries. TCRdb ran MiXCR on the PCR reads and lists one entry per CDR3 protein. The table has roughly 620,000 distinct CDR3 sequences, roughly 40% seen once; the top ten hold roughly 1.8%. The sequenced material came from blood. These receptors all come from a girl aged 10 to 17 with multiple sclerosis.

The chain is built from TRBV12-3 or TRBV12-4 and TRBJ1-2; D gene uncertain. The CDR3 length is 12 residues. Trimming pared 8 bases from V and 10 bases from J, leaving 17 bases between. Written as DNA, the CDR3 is TGTGCCAGCGGACTGTTCACCGGTGACTACACCTTC. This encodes CASGLFTGDYTF.

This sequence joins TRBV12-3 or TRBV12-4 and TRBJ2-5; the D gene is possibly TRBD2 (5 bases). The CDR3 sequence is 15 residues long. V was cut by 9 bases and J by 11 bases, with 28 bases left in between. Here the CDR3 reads CASSLDPTSAGEQYF. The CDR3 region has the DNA TGTGCCAGTAGCCTCGACCCGACATCGGCTGGGGAGCAGTACTTC.

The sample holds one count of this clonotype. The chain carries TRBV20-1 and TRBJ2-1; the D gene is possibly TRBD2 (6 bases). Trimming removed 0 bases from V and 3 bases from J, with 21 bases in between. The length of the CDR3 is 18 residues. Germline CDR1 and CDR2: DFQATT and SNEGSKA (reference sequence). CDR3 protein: CSARDYKGVADFYNEQFF. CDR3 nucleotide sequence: TGCAGTGCTAGAGATTATAAGGGAGTAGCGGACTTCTACAATGAGCAGTTCTTC.

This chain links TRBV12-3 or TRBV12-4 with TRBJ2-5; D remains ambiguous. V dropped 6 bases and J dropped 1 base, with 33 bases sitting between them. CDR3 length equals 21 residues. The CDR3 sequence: CASRNVRRFSTQPAFQETQYF. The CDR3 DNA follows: TGTGCCAGCAGGAACGTAAGACGTTTCTCAACACAGCCAGCTTTCCAAGAGACCCAGTACTTC.